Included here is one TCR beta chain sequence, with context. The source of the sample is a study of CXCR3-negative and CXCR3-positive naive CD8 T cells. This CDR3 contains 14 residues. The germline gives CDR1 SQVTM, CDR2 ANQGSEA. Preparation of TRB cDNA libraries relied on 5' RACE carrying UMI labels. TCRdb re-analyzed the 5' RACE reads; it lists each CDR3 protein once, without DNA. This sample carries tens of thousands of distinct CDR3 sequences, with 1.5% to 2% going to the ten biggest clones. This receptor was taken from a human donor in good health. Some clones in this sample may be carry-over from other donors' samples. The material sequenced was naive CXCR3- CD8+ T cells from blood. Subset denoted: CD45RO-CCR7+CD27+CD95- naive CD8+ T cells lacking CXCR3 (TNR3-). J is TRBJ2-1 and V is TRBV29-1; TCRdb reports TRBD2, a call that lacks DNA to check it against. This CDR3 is CSVGPRESENEQFF.